A single sample is the source of the 31 T cell receptor beta chains below, sequenced in a study of T cells after yellow fever vaccination. TCRdb reprocessed the 5' RACE reads with MiXCR, giving one entry per CDR3 protein. This table has 170,000 or so distinct CDR3 sequences, about 6% appearing once. The material was CD4+ T cells sorted from PBMCs, obtained on the day of the first yellow fever vaccination. These TCRs come from a man in his late teens or twenties who received the YFV17D yellow fever vaccine.

This clonotype was picked up a small number of times. This chain joins TRBV7-2 and TRBJ2-3; maybe TRBD2 (5 bases). The CDR3 length is 15 residues. V lost 6 bases and J 11 bases, leaving 24 bases between the germline ends. Germline CDR1 SGHTA, CDR2 FQGNSA. The CDR3 DNA is TGTGCCAGCAGGGCAGGAGGCACCACCGCACGTGGGCAGTATTTT. It specifies CASRAGGTTARGQYF.

This clonotype appeared a few times. The chain joins TRBV5-1 to TRBJ2-7; a weak D match, TRBD2 (5 bases). Deletions cut 6 bases from V and 1 base from J, with 14 bases between. The CDR3 is 14 amino acids. In germline, CDR1 is SGHRS, CDR2 YFSETQ. The DNA for the CDR3 is TGCGCCAGCATCTTTGCGGGTGATTCCTACGAGCAGTACTTC. Its translation: CASIFAGDSYEQYF.

This clonotype was counted a few times. J is TRBJ2-6 and V is TRBV20-1; D is undetermined. Trimming left V 0 bases short and J 0 bases short, with 9 bases between. The CDR3 has 16 amino acids. Germline assignment: CDR1 DFQATT and CDR2 SNEGSKA (reference sequence). The CDR3 DNA follows: TGCAGTGCTAGAGACCAAGGATTCTCTGGGGCCAACGTCCTGACTTTC. Its protein product is CSARDQGFSGANVLTF.

This clonotype was observed a few times. The chain combines TRBV5-6 with TRBJ1-2; D may be TRBD1 (5 bases). This CDR3 region has 11 residues. V was pared by 7 bases and J by 11 bases, with 15 bases between. Germline V gene data show CDR1 as SGHDT and CDR2 as YYEEEE. In DNA, the CDR3 is TGTGCCAGCCGGAGGGACGTAGATTACACCTTC. It encodes CASRRDVDYTF.

The V gene is TRBV20-1, the J gene TRBJ2-1; TRBD2 agrees at 11 bases. Germline CDR1 DFQATT, CDR2 SNEGSKA (reference sequence). This CDR3 is 14 amino acids long. With V trimmed by 6 bases and J by 7 bases, 8 bases remained unmatched. The CDR3 sequence: CSAVAGGLLNEQFF. In DNA form, the CDR3 reads TGCAGTGCAGTAGCGGGGGGGCTTTTAAATGAGCAGTTCTTC.

The sample holds many counts of this clonotype. V is TRBV4-2 and J is TRBJ1-5; possible D gene TRBD1, 6 bases. CDR1 and CDR2 (germline): LGHNA, YNFKEQ. The ends were cut back, 0 bases at V and 6 bases at J, with 15 bases in the middle. This CDR3 has 16 amino acids. CDR3 sequence: CASSQDQTGSVQPQHF. CDR3 DNA sequence: TGTGCCAGCAGCCAAGACCAAACAGGGAGTGTTCAGCCCCAGCATTTT.

This clonotype was seen a few times. The chain is built from TRBV12-3 or TRBV12-4 and TRBJ1-5; a weak D match, TRBD1 (6 bases). Trimming took 7 bases from V and 6 from J, leaving 13 bases between them. This CDR3 has 13 residues. CDR3 residues: CASTPGVGQPQHF. The CDR3 DNA sequence: TGTGCCAGCACTCCAGGGGTCGGTCAGCCCCAGCATTTT.

In its sample, this clonotype was seen a few times. The chain joins TRBV2 to TRBJ2-3; 8 nucleotides align to TRBD2. The V segment lost 6 bases and the J segment 4 bases; nucleotides outside the gene matches: 3. Germline V lookup: CDR1 SNHLY, CDR2 FYNNEI. CDR3 length equals 13 residues. The CDR3 spells CASSVGLADTQYF. The CDR3 region has the DNA TGTGCCAGCAGCGTGGGACTAGCAGATACGCAGTATTTT.

This clonotype was seen repeatedly, ten times or more. The J gene is TRBJ2-1, the V gene TRBV19, with D uncertain. V gave up 1 base and J gave up 4 bases, with 5 bases separating them. In germline, CDR1 is LNHDA, CDR2 SQIVND (reference sequence). This CDR3 comprises 13 residues. The CDR3 nucleotides read TGTGCCAGTAGTATAGGGGCATACAATGAGCAGTTCTTC. The encoded protein is CASSIGAYNEQFF.

This clonotype was observed a handful of times. The J gene is TRBJ1-1, the V gene TRBV29-1, with D perhaps TRBD1 (5 bases). Germline V gene lookup returns CDR1 SQVTM and CDR2 ANQGSEA. V was shortened by 0 bases and J by 0 bases, with 23 bases between the two germline ends. The CDR3 is 19 amino acids. In nucleotides, the CDR3 is TGCAGCGTTGAAGATCCTGGGGCAGGGCGGTATGGAATGAACACTGAAGCTTTCTTT. This sequence encodes CSVEDPGAGRYGMNTEAFF.

This clonotype appeared many times. J is TRBJ2-1 and V is TRBV29-1; perhaps D is TRBD1 or TRBD2 (5 bases each). Per the germline V gene, CDR1 is SQVTM and CDR2 is ANQGSEA. Trimming took 7 bases from V and 6 from J, leaving 16 bases between them. The CDR3 is 13 amino acids. The DNA for the CDR3 is TGCAGCGGAAGCCACCTAGGGACCAATGAGCAGTTCTTC. Protein: CSGSHLGTNEQFF.

The chain recombines TRBV3-1 with TRBJ2-5; 8 nucleotides line up with TRBD2. The CDR3 runs 15 residues. The V and J ends lost 3 bases and 1 base, in that order; junction bases with no gene match: 4. Germline CDR1 LGHDT, CDR2 YNNKEL (reference sequence). CDR3 amino acids: CASSHERGPQETQYF. The CDR3 region has the DNA TGTGCCAGCAGCCATGAGCGGGGGCCCCAAGAGACCCAGTACTTC.

Only a few counts were recorded for this clonotype. The chain links TRBV4-3 to TRBJ2-7; tentatively, D is TRBD1 (7 bases). This CDR3 is 14 amino acids long. Trimming shortened V by 4 bases and J by 5 bases, and 15 bases separated the two germline ends. The germline CDR1 and CDR2 sequences are LGHNA and YSLEER. The CDR3 reads CASSRLDRVNEQYV. The CDR3 coding sequence is TGCGCCAGCAGCCGACTAGACAGGGTGAACGAGCAGTACGTC.

This clonotype appeared many times. V usage is TRBV12-3 or TRBV12-4 and J usage is TRBJ2-2, with D maybe TRBD2 (6 bases). Between the trimmed V and J ends, which lost 11 bases and 1 base, there was a span of 14 bases. The CDR3 covers 14 residues. The CDR3 protein is CAGGSAGNTGELFF. The CDR3 DNA reads as TGTGCCGGGGGGAGCGCGGGGAACACCGGGGAGCTGTTTTTT.

There are many counts of this clonotype. The chain couples TRBV6-2 or TRBV6-3 to TRBJ1-5; 9 positions agree with TRBD1. Trimming took 3 bases from V and 8 from J; bases not matched to a gene: 5. The CDR3 length is 14 residues. CDR1 MNHEY and CDR2 SVGEGT come from the germline V gene. The chain's CDR3 is CASSYGQGMEPQHF. The CDR3 coding sequence is TGTGCCAGCAGTTATGGACAGGGGATGGAGCCCCAGCATTTT.

In this sample, this clonotype turned up a few times. V usage is TRBV7-2 and J usage is TRBJ2-3, with D hard to call. With 1 base removed from V and 6 bases from J, the gap between germline ends came to 8 bases. This CDR3 has 13 residues. Germline V lookup: CDR1 SGHTA, CDR2 FQGNSA. CDR3 amino acids: CASSLESGDTQYF. CDR3 DNA sequence: TGTGCCAGCAGCTTAGAGTCCGGGGATACGCAGTATTTT. The variable domain in full, completed from reference TRBV7-2 and TRBJ2-3, reads GAGVSQSPSNKVTEKGKDVELRCDPISGHTALYWYRQSLGQGLEFLIYFQGNSAPDKSGLPSDRFSAERTGGSVSTLTIQRTQQEDSAVYLCASSLESGDTQYFGPGTRLTVL.

J is TRBJ1-2 and V is TRBV10-3, with D maybe TRBD1 (5 bases). CDR1 is ENHRY and CDR2 is SYGVKD in the germline V gene. The V and J ends lost 6 bases and 7 bases respectively, with 15 bases between them. The length of the CDR3 is 13 residues. DNA of the CDR3: TGTGCCATCAGGCAGACAGACTCCCCTGGCTACACCTTC. Translating gives CAIRQTDSPGYTF.

With regard to this clonotype: The junction shows a germline mismatch at one end, possibly a read error. The J gene is TRBJ1-2, the V gene TRBV7-2; D is possibly TRBD1 (5 bases). CDR3 length: 15 residues. Germline CDR1 reads SGHTA; CDR2 reads FQGNSA. The CDR3 nucleotides are TGTGCCAGCAGTTATACCGGGACTCCTAACTATGGCAACACCTTC. Protein: CASSYTGTPNYGNTF.

This clonotype was picked up many times. The gene calls are TRBV28 and TRBJ2-1, with 10 nucleotides matching TRBD2. CDR1 and CDR2 from the germline V gene are MDHEN and SYDVKM. V dropped 6 bases and J dropped 6; count of bases not matched to a gene: 8. This CDR3 comprises 15 residues. The CDR3 region is CASRESGGASNEQFF. The CDR3 coding sequence is TGTGCCAGCAGGGAAAGCGGGGGGGCCTCCAATGAGCAGTTCTTC. Variable domain in full (rest from reference TRBV28 and TRBJ2-1): DVKVTQSSRYLVKRTGEKVFLECVQDMDHENMFWYRQDPGLGLRLIYFSYDVKMKEKGDIPEGYSVSREKKERFSLILESASTNQTSMYLCASRESGGASNEQFFGPGTRLTVL.

This clonotype occurred many times. J is TRBJ2-5 and V is TRBV29-1; D uncertain. Germline V gene lookup returns CDR1 SQVTM and CDR2 ANQGSEA. The ends were cut back, 4 bases at V and 9 bases at J, with 9 bases in the middle. There are 10 residues in the CDR3. The CDR3 DNA sequence: TGCAGCGTTGCGCCCCTAGCCCAGTACTTC. Residues: CSVAPLAQYF.

This clonotype was observed at least ten times. V is TRBV20-1 and J is TRBJ1-1, with TRBD1 identical over 8 bases. There are 15 residues in the CDR3. Germline CDR1 DFQATT, CDR2 SNEGSKA (reference sequence). J was trimmed by 0 bases and V by 6 bases; bases with no gene match: 9. CDR3 amino acids: CSARRQGNLNTEAFF. In DNA form, the CDR3 reads TGCAGTGCCCGGAGACAGGGGAATTTGAACACTGAAGCTTTCTTT.

This chain joins TRBV5-1 and TRBJ1-3; no clear D gene. The CDR3 totals 14 residues. Per the germline V gene, CDR1 is SGHRS and CDR2 is YFSETQ. Trimming took 4 bases from V and 1 from J, leaving 9 bases between them. For the CDR3, the DNA is TGCGCCAGCAGCACCGACATATCTGGAAACACCATATATTTT. Translated: CASSTDISGNTIYF.

This clonotype was counted ten times or more. The chain employs TRBV6-2 or TRBV6-3 and TRBJ2-1; TRBD2 matches at 14 bases. In germline, CDR1 is MNHEY, CDR2 SVGEGT. The CDR3 is made up of 19 amino acids. Trimming took 2 bases from V and 6 from J; bases not matched to a gene: 12. CDR3 protein: CASSYPKHRLAGGVNEQFF. For the CDR3, the DNA is TGTGCCAGCAGTTACCCCAAGCACAGACTAGCGGGGGGGGTCAATGAGCAGTTCTTC.

This clonotype has a count of ten or more. The chain carries TRBV18 and TRBJ2-7; 7 bases map to TRBD1. V shed 5 bases, J shed 6 bases, and the junction held 13 bases outside the gene matches. Germline V gives CDR1 KGHSH, CDR2 LQKENI. This CDR3 is built from 15 residues. As DNA, the CDR3 is TGTGCCAGCTCAACGAATTCCGGGACAGATAGCGAGCAGTACGTC. Amino acids: CASSTNSGTDSEQYV.

The chain couples TRBV12-3 or TRBV12-4 to TRBJ1-1; D is unclear. CDR3 length: 15 amino acids. V was clipped by 0 bases and J by 0 bases, with 8 bases between them. This chain's CDR3 is CASSLAPRLNTEAFF. The DNA for the CDR3 is TGTGCCAGCAGTTTAGCGCCCCGGTTGAACACTGAAGCTTTCTTT.

This clonotype came up many times. The chain couples TRBV20-1 to TRBJ2-5, with D possibly TRBD2 on 6 matching bases. CDR1 and CDR2 (germline): DFQATT, SNEGSKA (reference sequence). The V and J ends lost 3 bases and 0 bases respectively, with 14 bases between them. This CDR3 region has 15 residues. Here the CDR3 reads CSARGNPGDQETQYF. CDR3 DNA: TGCAGTGCTAGGGGGAATCCGGGGGACCAAGAGACCCAGTACTTC.

This clonotype was found many times. The CDR3 spells CASSLNRARETQYF. The CDR3 region has the DNA TGTGCCAGCAGTTTGAACAGGGCCCGAGAGACCCAGTACTTC. The rearrangement joins TRBV12-3 or TRBV12-4 to TRBJ2-5, with D perhaps TRBD1 (6 bases). This CDR3 spans 14 amino acids. Trimming left V 3 bases short and J 4 bases short, with 12 bases between.

Ten or more counts support this clonotype. V is TRBV5-1 and J is TRBJ2-1; D remains ambiguous. Germline loops: CDR1 SGHRS, CDR2 YFSETQ. The CDR3 has 14 amino acids. V was cut by 3 bases and J by 1 base, with 8 bases left in between. The CDR3 region has the DNA TGCGCCAGCAGCTGGGATACGTCCTACAATGAGCAGTTCTTC. Amino acids: CASSWDTSYNEQFF.

The CDR3 here is CASSLGLKNTEAFF. The CDR3 DNA is TGTGCCAGCAGCTTAGGACTGAAGAACACTGAAGCTTTCTTT. The rearrangement links TRBV11-3 to TRBJ1-1; D uncertain. This CDR3 comprises 14 residues. Germline V gives CDR1 SGHNT, CDR2 YENEEA. V lost 1 base, J lost 1 base, and 7 bases lay in between.

There are many counts of this clonotype. The V call is TRBV2, the J call TRBJ2-1, with D perhaps matching TRBD1 or TRBD2 (5 bases each). The V gene's germline CDR1 is SNHLY and CDR2 FYNNEI. The CDR3 is 15 residues long. V was clipped by 7 bases and J by 5 bases, with 18 bases between them. In nucleotides, the CDR3 is TGTGCCAGCAAGTTGGACCGGTGGGGGAACAATGAGCAGTTCTTC. It yields the protein CASKLDRWGNNEQFF.

This chain links TRBV4-3 with TRBJ1-4, with TRBD1 as a possible D gene (6 bases). Germline V CDR1 and CDR2: LGHNA, YSLEER. This CDR3 contains 16 residues. V lost 0 bases, J lost 8 bases, and 16 bases lay in between. The DNA for the CDR3 is TGCGCCAGCAGCCAAGATTCCGGGGGCGCAGGCGAAAAACTGTTTTTT. Its translation is CASSQDSGGAGEKLFF.